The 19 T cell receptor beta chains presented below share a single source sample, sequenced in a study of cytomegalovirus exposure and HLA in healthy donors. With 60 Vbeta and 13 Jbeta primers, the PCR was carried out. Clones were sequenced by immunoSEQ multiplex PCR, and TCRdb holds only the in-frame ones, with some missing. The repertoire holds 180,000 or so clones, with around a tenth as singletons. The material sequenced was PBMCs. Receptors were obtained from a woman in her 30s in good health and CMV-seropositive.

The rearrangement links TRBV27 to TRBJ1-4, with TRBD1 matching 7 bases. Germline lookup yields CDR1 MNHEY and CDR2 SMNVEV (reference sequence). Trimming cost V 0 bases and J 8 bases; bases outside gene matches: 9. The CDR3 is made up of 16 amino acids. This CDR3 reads CASSLSSWQGEEKLFF. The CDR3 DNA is TGTGCCAGCAGTTTATCATCTTGGCAGGGGGAAGAAAAACTGTTTTTT. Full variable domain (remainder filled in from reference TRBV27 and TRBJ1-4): EAQVTQNPRYLITVTGKKLTVTCSQNMNHEYMSWYRQDPGLGLRQIYYSMNVEVTDKGDVPEGYKVSRKEKRNFPLILESPSPNQTSLYFCASSLSSWQGEEKLFFGSGTQLSVL.

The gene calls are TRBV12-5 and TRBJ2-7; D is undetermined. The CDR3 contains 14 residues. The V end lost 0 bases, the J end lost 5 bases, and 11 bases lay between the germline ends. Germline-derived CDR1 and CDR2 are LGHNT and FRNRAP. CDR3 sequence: CASGLVSGLDEQYF. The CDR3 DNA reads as TGTGCTAGTGGTTTGGTCTCAGGCCTGGACGAGCAGTACTTC.

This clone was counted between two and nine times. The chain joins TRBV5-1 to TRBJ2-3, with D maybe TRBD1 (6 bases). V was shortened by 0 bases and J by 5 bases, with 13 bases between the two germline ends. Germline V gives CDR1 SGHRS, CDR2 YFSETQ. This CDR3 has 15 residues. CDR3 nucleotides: TGCGCCAGCAGCTTGGGACAGGCGCATAGAGATACGCAGTATTTT. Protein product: CASSLGQAHRDTQYF.

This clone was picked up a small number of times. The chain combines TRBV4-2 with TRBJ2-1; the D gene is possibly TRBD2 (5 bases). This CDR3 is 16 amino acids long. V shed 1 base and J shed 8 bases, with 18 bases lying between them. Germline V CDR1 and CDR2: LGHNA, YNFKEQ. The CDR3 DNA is TGTGCCAGCAGCCAAGGCCGTGGCGGGCGGACGCATGAGCAGTTCTTC. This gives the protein CASSQGRGGRTHEQFF.

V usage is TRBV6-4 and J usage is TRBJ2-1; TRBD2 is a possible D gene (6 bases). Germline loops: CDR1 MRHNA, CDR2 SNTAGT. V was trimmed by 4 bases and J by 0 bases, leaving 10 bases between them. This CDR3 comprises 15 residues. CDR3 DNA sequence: TGTGCCAGCAGTGGCGGGCGGGACTCCTACAATGAGCAGTTCTTC. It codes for CASSGGRDSYNEQFF.

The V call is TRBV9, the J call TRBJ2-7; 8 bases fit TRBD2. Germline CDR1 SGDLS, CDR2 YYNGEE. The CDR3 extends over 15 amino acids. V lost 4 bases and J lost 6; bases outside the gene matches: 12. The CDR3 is CASSPPGTRASEQYF. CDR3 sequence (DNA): TGTGCCAGCAGCCCCCCCGGGACTAGAGCTTCCGAGCAGTACTTC.

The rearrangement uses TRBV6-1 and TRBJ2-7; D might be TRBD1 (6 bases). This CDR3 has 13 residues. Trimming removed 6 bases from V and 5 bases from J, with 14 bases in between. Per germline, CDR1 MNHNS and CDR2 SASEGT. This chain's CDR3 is CASRWGRVDEQYF. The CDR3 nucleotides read TGTGCCAGCAGGTGGGGGCGCGTCGACGAGCAGTACTTC.

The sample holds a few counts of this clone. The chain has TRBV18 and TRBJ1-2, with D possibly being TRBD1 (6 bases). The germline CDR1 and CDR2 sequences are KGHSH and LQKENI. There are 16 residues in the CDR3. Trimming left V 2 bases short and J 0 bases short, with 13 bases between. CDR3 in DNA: TGTGCCAGCTCACCATACGGGACACAAGCTAACTATGGCTACACCTTC. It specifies CASSPYGTQANYGYTF. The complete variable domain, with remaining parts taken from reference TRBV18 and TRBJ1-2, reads NAGVMQNPRHLVRRRGQEARLRCSPMKGHSHVYWYRQLPEEGLKFMVYLQKENIIDESGMPKERFSAEFPKEGPSILRIQQVVRGDSAAYFCASSPYGTQANYGYTFGSGTRLTVV.

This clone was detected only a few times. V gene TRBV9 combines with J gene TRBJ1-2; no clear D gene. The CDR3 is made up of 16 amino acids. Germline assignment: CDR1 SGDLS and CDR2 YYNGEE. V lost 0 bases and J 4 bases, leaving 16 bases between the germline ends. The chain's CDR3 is CASSVVEGTVLYGYTF. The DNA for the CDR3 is TGTGCCAGCAGCGTAGTGGAGGGAACCGTCCTCTATGGCTACACCTTC.

In DNA, the CDR3 is TGCGCCAGCAGTGTGGGGGCGGCGATCTACAATGAGCAGTTCTTC. It is translated as CASSVGAAIYNEQFF. The chain carries TRBV10-1 and TRBJ2-1, with a tentative D call TRBD1 (6 bases). Germline V gene lookup returns CDR1 WNHNN and CDR2 SYGVQD (reference sequence). There are 15 residues in the CDR3. Trimming took off 4 bases at V and 3 bases at J, with 13 bases between the two ends.

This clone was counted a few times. The CDR3 bases are TGTGCCAGCAGTTTTCGAGATCCAGACAGGGTTAAAACCGGGGAGCTGTTTTTT. As protein: CASSFRDPDRVKTGELFF. The genes are TRBV5-5 and TRBJ2-2, with 7 positions matching TRBD1. Germline V lookup: CDR1 SGHKS, CDR2 YYEKEE (reference sequence). Unmatched junction bases numbered 18, after V lost 5 bases and J lost 5 bases. This CDR3 has 18 residues.

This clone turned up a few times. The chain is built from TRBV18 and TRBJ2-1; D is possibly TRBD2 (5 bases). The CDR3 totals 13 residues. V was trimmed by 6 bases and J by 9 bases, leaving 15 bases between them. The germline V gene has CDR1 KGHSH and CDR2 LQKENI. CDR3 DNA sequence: TGTGCCAGCTCCATAGGGCTAGAGGGTGAGCAGTTCTTC. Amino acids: CASSIGLEGEQFF.

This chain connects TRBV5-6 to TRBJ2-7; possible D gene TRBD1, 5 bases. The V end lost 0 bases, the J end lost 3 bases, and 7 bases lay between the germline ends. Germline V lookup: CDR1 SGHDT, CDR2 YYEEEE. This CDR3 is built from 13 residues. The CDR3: CASSLGQLYEQYF. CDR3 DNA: TGTGCCAGCAGCTTGGGACAGCTCTACGAGCAGTACTTC. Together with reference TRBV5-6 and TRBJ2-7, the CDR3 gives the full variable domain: DAGVTQSPTHLIKTRGQQVTLRCSPKSGHDTVSWYQQALGQGPQFIFQYYEEEERQRGNFPDRFSGHQFPNYSSELNVNALLLGDSALYLCASSLGQLYEQYFGPGTRLTVT.

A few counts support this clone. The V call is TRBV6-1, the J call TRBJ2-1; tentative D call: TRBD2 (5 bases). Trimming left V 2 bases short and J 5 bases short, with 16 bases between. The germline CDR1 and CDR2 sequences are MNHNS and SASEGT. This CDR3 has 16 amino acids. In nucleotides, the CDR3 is TGTGCCAGCAGTGAACAGGAGGCCAACGACGACAATGAGCAGTTCTTC. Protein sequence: CASSEQEANDDNEQFF.

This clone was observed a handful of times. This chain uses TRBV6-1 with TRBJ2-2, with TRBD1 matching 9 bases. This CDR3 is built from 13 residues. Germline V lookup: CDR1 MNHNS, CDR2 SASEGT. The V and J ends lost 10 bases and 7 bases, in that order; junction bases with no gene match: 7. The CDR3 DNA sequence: TGTGCCACAACGGGACAGGGAAACGGGGAGCTGTTTTTT. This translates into CATTGQGNGELFF.

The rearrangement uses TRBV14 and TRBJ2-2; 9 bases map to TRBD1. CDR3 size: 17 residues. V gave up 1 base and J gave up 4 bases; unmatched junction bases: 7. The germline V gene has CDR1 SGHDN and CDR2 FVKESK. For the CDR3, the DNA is TGTGCCAGCAGCCAAGGGCCGGGACAGGGCTCCACCGGGGAGCTGTTTTTT. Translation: CASSQGPGQGSTGELFF.

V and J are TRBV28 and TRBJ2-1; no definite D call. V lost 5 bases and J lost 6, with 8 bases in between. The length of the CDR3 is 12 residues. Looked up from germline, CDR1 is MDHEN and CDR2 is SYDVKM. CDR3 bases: TGTGCCAGCAGTACTTCCCCCAATGAGCAGTTCTTC. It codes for CASSTSPNEQFF.

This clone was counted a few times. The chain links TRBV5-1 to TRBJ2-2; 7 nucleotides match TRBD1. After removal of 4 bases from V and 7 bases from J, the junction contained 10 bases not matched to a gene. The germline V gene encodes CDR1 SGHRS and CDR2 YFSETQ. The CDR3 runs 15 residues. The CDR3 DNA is TGCGCCAGCAGCGGTGGACAGGCCTTCGGCGGGGAGCTGTTTTTT. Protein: CASSGGQAFGGELFF.

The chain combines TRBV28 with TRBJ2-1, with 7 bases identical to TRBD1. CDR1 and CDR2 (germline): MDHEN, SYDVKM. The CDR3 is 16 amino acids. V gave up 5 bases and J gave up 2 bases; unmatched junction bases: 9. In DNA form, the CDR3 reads TGTGCCAGCAGTGGGGCACAGGGGACCCCCTACAATGAGCAGTTCTTC. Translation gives CASSGAQGTPYNEQFF.